The clone carrying this TCR beta chain was seen a handful of times. The target antigen is unknown. From germline, CDR1 is LGHNA and CDR2 YNFKEQ. Trimming at V came to 0 bases and at J to 0 bases, leaving 6 bases not matched to a gene. The CDR3 consists of 18 residues. The entry originates in a study of shared clonotypes between healthy human individuals. Study-wide points: Generation probability values for non-shared clonotypes were lower than those for clonotypes shared by all four donors.

As defined, naive CD8 cells were CD45RO-negative and positively selected for CCR7, with terminally differentiated effector memory CD45RA+ cells excluded. The protocol was immunoSEQ multiplex PCR, while the TCRdb copy is restricted to in-frame clones and leaves out a portion. The sample lists 560,000 or so clones; roughly 96% were seen once. Sequenced material: naive CD8+ T cells sorted from blood. This sequence joins TRBV4-2 and TRBJ2-7, with 12 bases lining up with TRBD2. This receptor was taken from a woman in her 30s in good health. The CDR3: CASSQDEGGLAGSYEQYF. CDR3 nucleotide sequence: TGTGCCAGCAGCCAAGATGAAGGGGGACTAGCGGGCTCCTACGAGCAGTACTTC.